This T cell receptor (beta chain) emerged from a study of tumor and adjacent non-tumor tissue in lung cancer (dated by TCRdb to 2016 to 2018). Notes on the research overall: Of the cohort, eleven to twelve patients had adenocarcinoma, 2 had squamous cell carcinoma and 1 had small cell lung cancer. TCRbeta CDR3 sequencing was performed on a few dozen paired specimens, with one tumor sample and one normal lung sample collected per patient. Bulk TCRbeta repertoires were compared between lung tumor tissue and matched distant non-tumor lung tissue obtained from more than twelve lung cancer patients. The roughly 15 patients were aged about 31 to 80 years, included around ten men and 5 women, and had TNM stage I to III disease. Sequencing produced 130 million or so productive TCRbeta reads in total, an average of approximately 4.1 million reads per sample. Broad study findings and their caveats: A significantly larger cumulative share of the repertoire was made up by the top 100 clones in normal lung than in tumor tissue. The cohort had only around 15 patients, and the authors noted that larger samples and more detailed clinical data are needed. TCR diversity (inverse Simpson) was significantly higher in tumor than in normal lung tissue (around 450 vs 150, P = 0.0075, Mann-Whitney U test). Because peripheral blood was not sequenced, the blood TCRbeta repertoires of the lung cancer patients in the study went unexamined. The sequencing platform is not named in the methods, and unique molecular identifiers are not mentioned. Significantly higher TCR diversity was found in younger patients, and higher tumor TCR diversity was associated with shorter overall and disease-free survival.

RNA was extracted from bulk unsorted tissue and checked for quality with a NanoDrop ND-1000 and an Agilent 2100. Normal lung samples were distant non-tumor tissue taken more than 3 cm from the tumor edge. The donors were newly diagnosed lung cancer patients admitted for thoracic surgery in China from August to November 2014 who had not received prior chemotherapy. Patients who had received previous radiotherapy or chemotherapy, or who had another concurrent cancer, were excluded from the study. Pieces of surgical tissue measuring about 1-2.1 cm3 were kept in RNAlater solution and held at -80 degrees C until needed. Library construction relied on multiplex PCR. The listed sequencing device is Illumina HiSeq 2500. TCRbeta libraries were constructed through three rounds of nested PCR with primers (Table S4) according to protocols adapted from ARM-PCR. Before sequencing, PCR products in the 200-500 bp range were cut out of the gel and cleaned up using the QIAquick gel extraction kit. The original pipeline was this. Trimmomatic was used to clean the reads, FLASH merged the cleaned reads into complete CDR3 sequences, and MiTCR assigned the sequences to V(D)J germline segments. Clonal diversity was computed as the inverse Simpson's index with VDJtools. In-frame sequences lacking a premature stop codon were counted as productive reads. Through fastp at Q25 and MiXCR, TCRdb rebuilt clones from the public reads, retaining in-frame beta chains. Each CDR3 protein gets just one entry, which takes the most common genes and DNA from the rows behind it. Clone size and V and J calls follow TCRdb, not the original study. This sample holds 110,000 or so distinct CDR3 sequences; roughly two thirds were observed only once. The biggest ten clones account for around 17% of the sample.

This clonotype was counted ten times or more. Which antigen it targets is not known. No base quality values were provided; no much bigger clone lies one nucleotide off. The sequencing sample was made of distant non-tumor lung tissue. This receptor was taken from a man aged 55 to 70 with non-small cell lung cancer.

The CDR3 in this case is CASSLDRTNNSPLHF. The DNA is TGTGCCAGCAGCTTGGACCGTACTAATAATTCACCCCTCCACTTT. The V gene is TRBV5-4 and the J gene is TRBJ1-6; the D gene cannot be resolved reliably. The germline ends are 9 bases apart after V is trimmed by 0 bases and J by 5 bases. CDR1 and CDR2, per the germline V gene (reference sequence), are SGHNT and YYREEE. From cysteine to phenylalanine, the CDR3 is 15 amino acids long. Only the CDR3 portion is preserved as DNA: 45 bases, with reading frame beginning at the first base.